This T cell receptor (beta chain) was obtained from a study of blood T cell repertoires in COVID-19. Study details: Acute and convalescent COVID-19 specimens originated in the United States, Italy and Spain.

Here immunoSEQ multiplex PCR was the method, and the copy in TCRdb shows in-frame clones only, minus some. Counted here are under 200,000 clones, 87% occurring once; the ten biggest clones make up about 3.9%. The J segment lost 2 bases and the V segment lost 6 bases, leaving 11 bases of the junction unmatched. Per germline, CDR1 SGHTA and CDR2 FQGTGA. This CDR3 has 16 residues. Sequenced: peripheral blood. V is TRBV7-3 and J is TRBJ1-1; 8 nucleotides agree with TRBD1. This TCR derives from an older woman who had recovered from COVID-19. The CDR3 nucleotides read TGTGCCAGCAGGACAGATGCCGGACAGGGTAACACTGAAGCTTTCTTT. It encodes CASRTDAGQGNTEAFF.